The 3 T cell receptor beta chains in this list originate from one sample, sequenced in a study of CD8 T cells in Susac syndrome (dated 2019 in TCRdb). Library preparation employed the immunoSEQ multiplex PCR assay. RNA was extracted using the RNeasy kit, and roughly 0.5 to 1 microgram was reverse transcribed with random hexamers. TCRdb redid the processing of the public reads, applying fastp at Q25 and MiXCR, and retained in-frame beta chains. All rows with the same CDR3 protein become a single entry with the most common DNA and genes. The sample table lists over 150,000 distinct CDR3 sequences, 80% to 95% of them with a count of one. Roughly 0.097% of the sample belongs to the ten largest clones. Source material: CD4+ T cells from PBMCs. All receptors come from a human donor with multiple sclerosis.

This chain joins TRBV2 and TRBJ1-5, with TRBD1 matching 9 bases. Germline V gene lookup returns CDR1 SNHLY and CDR2 FYNNEI. J was trimmed by 5 bases and V by 6 bases; bases with no gene match: 5. This CDR3 has 14 residues. CDR3 DNA sequence: TGTGCCAGCAGCGGGGACAGGGAGGATCAGCCCCAGCATTTT. As protein: CASSGDREDQPQHF.

This sequence joins TRBV24-1 and TRBJ2-5; D unresolved. This CDR3 has 14 residues. The germline CDR1 and CDR2 sequences are KGHDR and SFDVKD. Trimming cost V 1 base and J 3 bases, with 8 bases left between them. The CDR3 bases are TGTGCCACCAGTGATTTCTTCCCAGAAGAGACCCAGTACTTC. Its translation: CATSDFFPEETQYF.

The chain links TRBV2 to TRBJ1-5, with D maybe TRBD1 (6 bases). Trimming cost V 6 bases and J 7 bases, with 13 bases left between them. CDR3 length: 13 amino acids. Looked up from germline, CDR1 is SNHLY and CDR2 is FYNNEI. In DNA, the CDR3 is TGTGCCAGCAGACAGGGTCTTTGGCAGCCCCAGCATTTT. Translated: CASRQGLWQPQHF.